These 11 T cell receptor beta chains share one sample of origin, sequenced in a study of blood T cell repertoires in COVID-19. Sequenced by immunoSEQ multiplex PCR; TCRdb stores in-frame clones only, minus some. The sample contains roughly 70,000 clones, 80% of which appear only once. The material sequenced was peripheral blood. These receptors were obtained from a man between 65 and 85 years old who had recovered from COVID-19.

This sequence joins TRBV6-5 and TRBJ1-2; tentative D call: TRBD1 (5 bases). V was trimmed by 5 bases and J by 4 bases, leaving 14 bases between them. The length of the CDR3 is 14 residues. CDR1 and CDR2 from the germline V gene are MNHEY and SVGAGI. The CDR3 DNA reads as TGTGCCAGCAGTAGATCGACAGACTTCTATGGCTACACCTTC. It codes for CASSRSTDFYGYTF.

This clone was observed once. The CDR3 sequence: CASSLSTLTDTQYF. DNA for the CDR3: TGTGCCAGCAGCTTGAGTACCCTCACAGATACGCAGTATTTT. V is TRBV7-6 and J is TRBJ2-3; no firm D call. This CDR3 contains 14 residues. V lost 3 bases and J 2 bases, leaving 9 bases between the germline ends. Germline V gene lookup returns CDR1 SGHVS and CDR2 FNYEAQ.

This sequence joins TRBV25-1 and TRBJ1-1, with D perhaps matching TRBD1 (6 bases). V lost 6 bases, J lost 3 bases, and 14 bases lay in between. CDR3 length: 14 amino acids. The germline gives CDR1 MGHDK, CDR2 SYGVNS. The CDR3 coding sequence is TGTGCCAGCAGGCAGACAGGACTGTACACTGAAGCTTTCTTT. It encodes CASRQTGLYTEAFF.

This clone was seen only a few times. The V call is TRBV12-3 or TRBV12-4, the J call TRBJ1-3, with D possibly matching TRBD1 (5 bases). The CDR3 is made up of 13 amino acids. V dropped 8 bases and J dropped 4 bases, with 12 bases sitting between them. The CDR3 DNA follows: TGTGCCAGCTCCAGATACAGGGGAAACACCATATATTTT. Translating it yields CASSRYRGNTIYF.

The chain is built from TRBV5-4 and TRBJ2-1, with 11 bases identical to TRBD1. In germline, CDR1 is SGHNT, CDR2 YYREEE (reference sequence). The CDR3 is 15 amino acids. The junction had 3 bases not matched to a gene; V was cut back by 4 bases and J by 3 bases. The CDR3 nucleotides read TGTGCCAGCAGCGGTGGGACAGGGGGCTACAATGAGCAGTTCTTC. Amino acid sequence: CASSGGTGGYNEQFF.

This clone was seen a single time. The J gene is TRBJ2-7, the V gene TRBV14; D remains unclear. Germline V gene lookup returns CDR1 SGHDN and CDR2 FVKESK. Trimming removed 3 bases from V and 6 bases from J, with 15 bases in between. CDR3 length: 14 amino acids. Written as DNA, the CDR3 is TGTGCCAGCAGCCACCCTATGATAGGCGGCGAGCAGTACTTC. This gives the protein CASSHPMIGGEQYF.

The chain uses TRBV4-3 and TRBJ2-1; 12 bases line up with TRBD2. The CDR3 is 17 residues long. After removal of 1 base from V and 5 bases from J, the junction contained 6 bases not matched to a gene. Germline V gene sequence: CDR1 LGHNA, CDR2 YSLEER. This CDR3 reads CASSQGLAGVINNEQFF. The CDR3 nucleotides read TGCGCCAGCAGCCAAGGACTAGCGGGAGTCATCAACAATGAGCAGTTCTTC.

The V call is TRBV29-1, the J call TRBJ2-3; TRBD2 aligns across 7 bases. With 5 bases clipped from V and 4 bases from J, the junction kept 9 bases outside the gene matches. Germline V gene lookup returns CDR1 SQVTM and CDR2 ANQGSEA. This CDR3 is 14 amino acids long. The CDR3 DNA reads as TGCAGCGTTCCGGCGGGGGTAGTGTCAGATACGCAGTATTTT. Residues: CSVPAGVVSDTQYF.

The chain recombines TRBV7-9 with TRBJ1-1; weak D call: TRBD1 (6 bases). V was shortened by 2 bases and J by 4 bases, with 8 bases between the two germline ends. The CDR3 runs to 13 residues. Germline V gene sequence: CDR1 SEHNR, CDR2 FQNEAQ (reference sequence). Written as DNA, the CDR3 is TGTGCCAGCAGCTTACAGGGGTTCACTGAAGCTTTCTTT. Amino acid sequence: CASSLQGFTEAFF.

V gene TRBV4-1 combines with J gene TRBJ1-1; D not resolved. Germline assignment: CDR1 MGHRA and CDR2 YSYEKL. The V gene lost 4 bases and the J gene lost 1 base, with 10 bases spanning the gap. This CDR3 has 14 amino acids. CDR3 coding DNA: TGCGCCAGCAGCCCCAGAGGTGGGAACACTGAAGCTTTCTTT. Encoded protein: CASSPRGGNTEAFF.

The chain has TRBV30 and TRBJ1-5; D is undetermined. Per the germline V gene, CDR1 is GTSNPN and CDR2 is SVGIG (reference sequence). This CDR3 is built from 13 residues. V gave up 4 bases and J gave up 6 bases, with 13 bases separating them. The CDR3 DNA follows: TGTGCCTGGAATGTGAAAGCGGGTCAGCCCCAGCATTTT. Protein: CAWNVKAGQPQHF.